This record concerns one T cell receptor beta chain sequence. This clone was seen just once. What antigen it recognizes has not been identified. Base qualities are not provided; no much larger clone lies one nucleotide away. The cohort was made up of hundreds of healthy bone marrow donors. Cohort members were all nominally healthy when sampled, although unrecorded immune exposures were likely present. The donor tested CMV seronegative and was one of the 352 seronegative cohort members. A peripheral blood sample was collected from each donor, and TCR beta sequencing was performed on peripheral blood mononuclear cells. The Qiagen DNeasy Blood Extraction Kit was used to extract genomic DNA from the blood cell samples. Library method: the immunoSEQ multiplex PCR assay. For the multiplex PCR, a mixture combining 60 forward primers for TCR Vbeta segments and 13 reverse primers for TCR Jbeta segments was used. Amplification of the CDR3 region of rearranged TCR beta genes was performed with a multiplex PCR assay on genomic DNA. The amplified TCR beta libraries were sequenced on the Illumina HiSeq System as 87-base-pair reads. In the authors' own workflow: Across the 600 to 700 repertoires, a later analysis counted 60 million to 90 million unique TCR beta chains, 8.5 million to 12 million of which were shared by at least two donors. Raw reads were error-corrected and collapsed into unique sequences with a nearest-neighbor algorithm that merged closely related sequences to remove PCR and sequencing errors. To assign V, D and J gene segments, CDR3 sequences were aligned to IMGT reference sequences. For a sequence to be retained, a match of at least six nucleotides to both a V gene segment and a J gene segment was required. A rearrangement was called productive if the CDR3 had no stop codons and remained in frame with V and J, and every other rearrangement was called non-productive. Following IMGT convention, CDR3 was defined as the stretch from the second conserved V-encoded cysteine up to the conserved J-encoded phenylalanine. In an earlier analysis of 550 to 650 of the donors, sequences lacking an unambiguous match to a single V gene segment were excluded. In an earlier analysis of some 590 of the donors, V segments were called functional above 56.7% productive rearrangements and were called segregating when the between-donor standard deviation exceeded 5%. A statistical classification framework was developed to diagnose cytomegalovirus status using the catalog of TCR beta chain sequences. V and J gene assignment, in a later analysis, came from comparing TCR nucleotide sequences with IMGT/GENE-DB human TR gene sequences. In a later analysis, CDR3 sequences and most-parsimonious VDJ recombination scenarios were assigned using the TCRdist pipeline. In a later analysis, each TCR beta chain was defined by its CDR3 amino acid sequence together with its V-gene family, and reads lacking a unique V-gene family were excluded. To address suspected cross-contamination and a sequencing artifact, a later analysis removed a few hundred highly shared, low-generation-probability nucleotide sequences. In a later analysis, a clonal expansion index was calculated for each public chain from normalized within-repertoire ranks of inferred template counts. A later analysis computed generation probabilities with a VDJ recombination model fitted to out-of-frame rearrangements, and checked the results against IGoR. In a later analysis, TCR-TCR, TCR-HLA and TCR-CMV co-occurrence was scored with hypergeometric tests, and a repertoire-size bias correction was applied to TCR pairs. False discovery rates were estimated in a later analysis by permuting HLA or CMV assignments 20 times. In a later analysis, co-occurring TCRs were grouped with DBSCAN, and TCRdist sequence similarity was added when clustering was performed within HLA-allele-positive subsets. Repertoires with fewer than 30,000 or more than 120,000 public chains were left out of co-occurrence clustering, as were about five repertoires with anomalous nucleotide sharing. TCRdb obtained this table from immuneACCESS and retained in-frame rearrangements with V and J assigned. These tables miss some clones; where compared with another copy, unresolved V genes account for less than half of the shortfall, and the remainder is unexplained. That table supplies the V and J calls and clone size; D and trimming were determined from the DNA. The sample profile shows just over 200,000 clones; 65% to 85% of them were found once. Approximately 1.5% of the sample is in the top ten clones.

These data are taken from a study of cytomegalovirus exposure and HLA in healthy donors (dated by TCRdb to about 2017). In the study overall: In an earlier analysis of 587 of the donors, 250 to 350 Gb of sequence data and about 110 million unique TCR beta sequences from approximately 180 million T cells were reported. An early release covering more than 500 HLA-typed donors comprised 300 to 350 gigabases of sequencing data and tens of millions of unique TCR sequences. The genetic ancestry cluster associated with self-reported Caucasian donors included 81% of the approximately 430 genotyped donors. The study aimed to test whether cataloging public T cell receptors could reveal signatures of past pathogen exposure. Using immunosequencing, the study profiled T cell repertoires from 666 subjects and related those repertoires to cytomegalovirus serostatus. A separate validation cohort of roughly 110 different subjects was used in addition to the roughly 700-subject first cohort. The study combined high-throughput TCR immunosequencing, statistical association of individual TCRs with disease status, and machine learning to predict cytomegalovirus infection status. To study patterns of TCR occurrence, a later analysis re-analyzed previously published TCR beta repertoires from around 660 donors and added high-resolution HLA genotyping. The later analysis used no new phenotypic data to find candidate immune exposures, relying instead on TCR beta sequences and their occurrence across donors. In an earlier analysis of over 550 of the donors, high-throughput TCR beta sequencing was used to judge whether each TCR beta V gene segment behaved as functional or pseudogenic. Donor age, sex, ethnicity and CMV serostatus were compiled together with the repertoire data. Genome-wide SNP genotypes for about three fifths of the roughly 670 donors were used in a later genetic analysis, which treated that subset as a discovery cohort. All discovery cohort repertoires had been generated using a single sequencing platform. HLA typing covered class I and class II loci at four-digit resolution. The number of typed donors differed by locus: about 620-630 for A, B, C, DRB1 and DQB1; roughly 510 for DQA1; 606 for DPA1; and roughly 470 for DPB1. Roughly five DR-DQ haplotypes were treated as single units for association and clustering because of strong linkage in the cohort. Across approximately 420 genotyped donors of the cohort, an average of approximately 220,000 unique TCR beta nucleotide sequences per donor were sequenced, and about a sixth of those sequences were non-productive.

The paper as a whole reports these results and caveats: The authors suggested that the approach could potentially be generalized to other disease states and immunological phenotypes. Immune exposure information for the cohort was limited to CMV serostatus. An earlier analysis of several hundred of the donors showed that most TCR beta V segments appeared in productive rearrangements either about 87% or about 30% of the time, which broadly matched IMGT annotations. Linkage disequilibrium might explain the correlated functional status among segregating V segments, but an unknown experimental factor could not be excluded. A further reported finding was that TCR beta sequences accurately predicted the HLA-A and HLA-B alleles for most subjects in the first cohort. According to a later analysis, most CMV-associated TCR beta chains appeared to be HLA-restricted, and the HLA associations seemed to be driven largely by CMV exposure. Some IMGT-functional V segments, including TRBV6-2 and TRBV6-3, could not be told apart with the 87-base-pair reads, so those segments were excluded. In a later analysis, HLA-associated TCR beta chains were found to be more clonally expanded and to have lower generation probabilities than equally common non-associated chains. The study gave a list of under 200 TCR beta chains associated with cytomegalovirus. In a later analysis, the rate of TCR association differed among HLA loci, with DRB1 alleles having the most associated TCRs and HLA-C alleles having the fewest. The classifier was reported to diagnose cytomegalovirus status with high specificity and sensitivity in both the original cohort and the validation cohort. Roughly uniform sequencing depth across donors was assumed in presence/absence analyses, although this assumption may not hold. Several of the top co-occurrence clusters appeared to be linked to parvovirus B19, influenza, CMV and Epstein-Barr virus, according to a later analysis. Assigning TCR associations to individual alleles was difficult when HLA alleles, especially DR and DQ, strongly co-occurred. While some public TCRs were present in many individuals, most TCR sequences turned up only very rarely across donors. The sequencing pipeline was judged likely to have produced a cluster of highly shared sequence variants as a technical artifact. V-gene and J-gene trimming of TCR beta chains was associated with a missense DCLRE1C variant in a later genetic analysis, and the association was replicated in an independent cohort. At a false discovery rate of 0.05, a later analysis linked 15,000 to 20,000 TCR beta sequences to specific HLA alleles. In vitro tests confirmed that three of the cytomegalovirus-associated TCR beta chains recognize cytomegalovirus antigens. Because some donors lacked HLA typing at each locus, the association tests relied only on the typed subset. About 17 rarely observed V segments, including chromosome 9 orphons, were excluded from the earlier analysis of several hundred of the donors because counts were too low. According to a later genetic analysis, donors in an Asian-associated ancestry cluster had fewer N-insertions in productive TCRs than the roughly 700-donor mean. This cohort had only TCR beta chains sequenced, and the lack of alpha or paired-chain data limited which features could be detected.

Including cysteine and phenylalanine, the CDR3 has 14 amino acids. Only the CDR3 DNA is retained, 42 bases long and in frame from the first base. From a lookup of the germline V gene, CDR1 and CDR2 are LGHNA and YNFKEQ. V is clipped by 0 bases and J by 7 bases, and the sequence between their germline boundaries is 12 bases long. The TCR was taken from a man over 45 in good health and CMV-seronegative. The rearranged segments are TRBV4-2 and TRBJ1-2; a confident D gene designation cannot be given. Sequencing was performed on PBMCs. The CDR3 in this case is CASSQDNSVVGYTF. The DNA sequence follows: TGTGCCAGCAGCCAAGATAACAGTGTCGTTGGCTACACCTTC.